These 28 T cell receptor beta chains came from one sample sequenced in a study of OX40 agonist ivuxolimab in advanced cancers. Profiled with immunoSEQ multiplex PCR; TCRdb holds only in-frame clones, not every one. The data contain roughly 80,000 clones, approximately 86% of them singletons. The sequenced sample was CD4+ or CD8+ T cells sorted from blood, obtained in a trial of the OX40 agonist ivuxolimab. The receptors here all came from an adult with an advanced solid tumor such as melanoma, head and neck, liver or kidney cancer.

This clone was counted many times. The gene calls are TRBV11-2 and TRBJ2-2, with unresolved D. Germline V CDR1 and CDR2: SGHAT, FQNNGV. CDR3 size: 12 residues. V dropped 8 bases and J dropped 5 bases, with 9 bases sitting between them. CDR3 sequence (DNA): TGTGCCAGCGGCCCGCAGACCGGGGAGCTGTTTTTT. As protein: CASGPQTGELFF. The complete variable domain, with remaining parts taken from reference TRBV11-2 and TRBJ2-2, reads EAGVAQSPRYKIIEKRQSVAFWCNPISGHATLYWYQQILGQGPKLLIQFQNNGVVDDSQLPKDRFSAERLKGVDSTLKIQPAKLEDSAVYLCASGPQTGELFFGEGSRLTVL.

The V call is TRBV30, the J call TRBJ1-4, with 8 bases that match TRBD1. V shed 5 bases and J 5 bases; nucleotides not matched to a gene: 7. CDR1 and CDR2 (germline): GTSNPN, SVGIG (reference sequence). The CDR3 spans 14 residues. CDR3 bases: TGTGCCTGGGAGACCGGGACAGGCAATGAAAAACTGTTTTTT. Residues: CAWETGTGNEKLFF.

V usage is TRBV30 and J usage is TRBJ2-7; the match to TRBD2 covers 12 bases. The CDR3 covers 19 residues. The V gene's germline CDR1 is GTSNPN and CDR2 SVGIG (reference sequence). With V trimmed by 1 base and J by 4 bases, 17 bases remained unmatched. CDR3 bases: TGTGCCTGGAGTGGGGGTACTGGGACTAGCGGGCCCCGTGGATACGAGCAGTACTTC. This translates into CAWSGGTGTSGPRGYEQYF.

The chain recombines TRBV19 with TRBJ1-2, with D maybe TRBD1 (5 bases). The germline V and J ends were trimmed by 3 bases and 3 bases, with 17 bases remaining between them. Germline V gene sequence: CDR1 LNHDA, CDR2 SQIVND (reference sequence). The CDR3 is 16 amino acids. The CDR3 sequence: CASSILQNQGDYGYTF. CDR3 nucleotide sequence: TGTGCCAGTAGTATCCTGCAAAACCAGGGTGACTATGGCTACACCTTC.

The gene calls are TRBV6-1 and TRBJ1-4; D gene unclear. This CDR3 has 14 residues. The V end was cut by 6 bases, the J end by 1 base, with 9 bases between. From germline, CDR1 is MNHNS and CDR2 SASEGT. CDR3 amino acids: CASSAQKTNEKLFF. DNA for the CDR3: TGTGCCAGCAGCGCACAGAAAACTAATGAAAAACTGTTTTTT.

The chain recombines TRBV4-2 with TRBJ2-5, with D perhaps matching TRBD2 (6 bases). Trimming removed 5 bases at V and 5 bases at J, with 9 bases between. Germline V gives CDR1 LGHNA, CDR2 YNFKEQ. The CDR3 runs to 12 residues. The CDR3 reads CASSAEGETQYF. CDR3 DNA sequence: TGTGCCAGCAGCGCGGAGGGGGAGACCCAGTACTTC.

This clone was detected only a few times. The chain employs TRBV18 and TRBJ2-3, with 14 bases aligning to TRBD2. The V segment lost 2 bases and the J segment 2 bases; nucleotides outside the gene matches: 12. The CDR3 consists of 20 residues. The germline V gene has CDR1 KGHSH and CDR2 LQKENI. The CDR3: CASSPGFRLAGGRDTDTQYF. Here the CDR3 DNA reads TGTGCCAGCTCACCAGGGTTTCGACTAGCGGGAGGGAGAGACACAGATACGCAGTATTTT. The variable domain in full, completed from reference TRBV18 and TRBJ2-3, reads NAGVMQNPRHLVRRRGQEARLRCSPMKGHSHVYWYRQLPEEGLKFMVYLQKENIIDESGMPKERFSAEFPKEGPSILRIQQVVRGDSAAYFCASSPGFRLAGGRDTDTQYFGPGTRLTVL.

The CDR3: CASSLYRYEQYF. As DNA, the CDR3 is TGTGCCAGCAGCTTATATCGCTACGAGCAGTACTTC. The V and J genes are TRBV7-3 and TRBJ2-7; D is unresolved. Trimming shortened V by 2 bases and J by 3 bases, and 5 bases separated the two germline ends. CDR3 length equals 12 residues. CDR1 and CDR2 from the germline V gene are SGHTA and FQGTGA.

V usage is TRBV5-8 and J usage is TRBJ1-6; D remains unclear. Deletions cut 2 bases from V and 7 bases from J, with 7 bases between. There are 13 residues in the CDR3. Looked up from germline, CDR1 is SGHTS and CDR2 is YDEGEE. CDR3 loop: CASSLRANSPLHF. In DNA form, the CDR3 reads TGTGCCAGCAGCTTAAGGGCCAATTCACCCCTCCACTTT.

Relative to its sample, this clone is medium-sized. The chain couples TRBV13 to TRBJ1-5, with D possibly TRBD1 on 6 matching bases. Germline V gives CDR1 PRHDT, CDR2 FYEKMQ (reference sequence). The CDR3 has 19 residues. Trimming pared 4 bases from V and 0 bases from J, leaving 22 bases between. The CDR3 region is CASSSGTGISRVSNQPQHF. The DNA of the CDR3 is TGTGCCAGCAGCTCAGGAACAGGGATATCGAGAGTTAGCAATCAGCCCCAGCATTTT.

The V and J genes are TRBV30 and TRBJ1-5; no definite D call. Per germline, CDR1 GTSNPN and CDR2 SVGIG (reference sequence). The CDR3 is 13 residues long. V dropped 3 bases and J dropped 0 bases, with 6 bases sitting between them. The CDR3 sequence is CAWRENSNQPQHF. The CDR3 DNA follows: TGTGCCTGGAGGGAGAATAGCAATCAGCCCCAGCATTTT.

The V and J genes are TRBV13 and TRBJ1-6; TRBD1 is a possible D gene (5 bases). Germline V gene data show CDR1 as PRHDT and CDR2 as FYEKMQ (reference sequence). The CDR3 totals 15 residues. Trimming stripped 4 bases from V and 9 bases from J, with 16 bases between. The CDR3 region has the DNA TGTGCCAGCAGCTCGGGGGGGGGTAGCGGTTCACCCCTCCACTTT. Amino acid sequence: CASSSGGGSGSPLHF.

V usage is TRBV19 and J usage is TRBJ1-5, with TRBD1 as a possible D gene (5 bases). V lost 1 base and J lost 2, with 9 bases in between. The CDR3 sequence is 15 residues long. Germline CDR1 reads LNHDA; CDR2 reads SQIVND (reference sequence). CDR3 sequence reads: CASSIGGRGNQPQHF. The CDR3 nucleotides read TGTGCCAGTAGTATAGGGGGCAGGGGCAATCAGCCCCAGCATTTT.

This chain uses TRBV7-3 with TRBJ2-1, with 9 bases lining up with TRBD1. CDR1 is SGHTA and CDR2 is FQGTGA in the germline V gene. V dropped 3 bases and J dropped 4; count of bases not matched to a gene: 4. This CDR3 comprises 15 residues. The CDR3: CASSFDRGEYNEQFF. In DNA, the CDR3 is TGTGCCAGCAGCTTCGACAGGGGGGAATACAATGAGCAGTTCTTC.

In this sample, this clone turned up once. This chain links TRBV2 with TRBJ1-2; TRBD1 agrees at 8 bases. After removal of 6 bases from V and 8 bases from J, the junction contained 14 bases not matched to a gene. The CDR3 is 15 residues long. Germline lookup yields CDR1 SNHLY and CDR2 FYNNEI. In DNA form, the CDR3 reads TGTGCCAGCAGAGACAGGGGCCCTCCTCAAAGGGGCTACACCTTC. Translation gives CASRDRGPPQRGYTF.

CDR3 bases: TGTGCCTGGAGTCGCCTGTGGTCACCCCTCCACTTT. Amino acid sequence: CAWSRLWSPLHF. The genes are TRBV30 and TRBJ1-6; no clear D. This CDR3 contains 12 residues. Germline V lookup: CDR1 GTSNPN, CDR2 SVGIG (reference sequence). The ends were cut back, 2 bases at V and 10 bases at J, with 9 bases in the middle.

V gene TRBV28 combines with J gene TRBJ1-3, with TRBD1 matching over 8 bases. Unmatched junction bases numbered 4, after V lost 10 bases and J lost 2 bases. Germline V CDR1 and CDR2: MDHEN, SYDVKM. CDR3 size: 13 residues. The CDR3 bases are TGTGCCATCTTACAGGGGGCTGGAAACACCATATATTTT. Translation gives CAILQGAGNTIYF. Using reference TRBV28 and TRBJ1-3 for the parts outside the CDR3, the full variable domain is DVKVTQSSRYLVKRTGEKVFLECVQDMDHENMFWYRQDPGLGLRLIYFSYDVKMKEKGDIPEGYSVSREKKERFSLILESASTNQTSMYLCAILQGAGNTIYFGEGSWLTVV.

The chain couples TRBV7-9 to TRBJ2-3; no clear D. This CDR3 is 11 amino acids long. Looked up from germline, CDR1 is SEHNR and CDR2 is FQNEAQ (reference sequence). V shed 5 bases and J shed 6 bases, with 6 bases lying between them. The CDR3 sequence is CASSTLDTQYF. CDR3 nucleotide sequence: TGTGCCAGCAGCACTTTGGATACGCAGTATTTT.

The V gene is TRBV5-4, the J gene TRBJ2-3; 9 bases line up with TRBD2. CDR1 and CDR2 (germline): SGHNT, YYREEE (reference sequence). Trimming took 0 bases from V and 4 from J; bases not matched to a gene: 9. The CDR3 is made up of 17 amino acids. In nucleotides, the CDR3 is TGTGCCAGCAGCTTGGTAGCGGGAGTGAAGAGGCCAGATACGCAGTATTTT. This encodes CASSLVAGVKRPDTQYF.

The rearrangement uses TRBV7-3 and TRBJ2-2; no definite D call. This CDR3 contains 14 residues. Germline V gene sequence: CDR1 SGHTA, CDR2 FQGTGA. The V end lost 4 bases, the J end lost 1 base, and 7 bases lay between the germline ends. CDR3 DNA: TGTGCCAGCAGCTCTGCCGGGAACACCGGGGAGCTGTTTTTT. It specifies CASSSAGNTGELFF.

J is TRBJ2-5 and V is TRBV10-3; 12 bases are a match to TRBD2. Germline V lookup: CDR1 ENHRY, CDR2 SYGVKD. V lost 4 bases, J lost 1 base, and 1 base stayed unmatched. This CDR3 comprises 15 residues. The CDR3 coding sequence is TGTGCCATCAGTGGGACTAGCGGGGTCCAAGAGACCCAGTACTTC. Residues: CAISGTSGVQETQYF.

The chain couples TRBV7-9 to TRBJ2-7; either TRBD1 or TRBD2 may fit D (5 bases each). Germline CDR1 reads SEHNR; CDR2 reads FQNEAQ (reference sequence). Trimming stripped 5 bases from V and 5 bases from J, with 16 bases between. This CDR3 has 14 residues. CDR3 protein: CASSRGTSGNEQYF. CDR3 coding DNA: TGTGCCAGCAGCCGAGGGACGAGTGGGAACGAGCAGTACTTC.

This clone was picked up one time. The chain uses TRBV27 and TRBJ1-2, with a weak D call TRBD1 (6 bases). V was trimmed by 5 bases and J by 5 bases, leaving 15 bases between them. There are 14 residues in the CDR3. CDR1 is MNHEY and CDR2 is SMNVEV in the germline V gene (reference sequence). The CDR3 here is CASSPGQFRYGYTF. For the CDR3, the DNA is TGTGCCAGCAGTCCCGGACAGTTCCGATATGGCTACACCTTC.

This sequence joins TRBV7-2 and TRBJ2-7, with D possibly matching TRBD1 (6 bases). The length of the CDR3 is 13 residues. CDR1 and CDR2 (germline): SGHTA, FQGNSA. With 3 bases removed from V and 6 bases from J, the gap between germline ends came to 12 bases. The CDR3 loop is CASSFDRSGEQYF. The CDR3 DNA follows: TGTGCCAGCAGCTTTGACAGGTCAGGCGAGCAGTACTTC.

Comment on this clone: Germline and junction disagree at one end, which may indicate a read error. The rearrangement links TRBV7-2 to TRBJ1-2; 8 positions agree with TRBD1. The CDR3 totals 14 residues. Germline values: CDR1 SGHTA, CDR2 FQGNSA. CDR3 nucleotides: TGTGCCAGCAGCTCCCAGGGGGCGGTTCACGAGATCTCCTTC. Translation gives CASSSQGAVHEISF.

This chain connects TRBV2 to TRBJ1-2; D is perhaps TRBD1 (6 bases). V lost 7 bases and J lost 2, with 20 bases in between. Per the germline V gene, CDR1 is SNHLY and CDR2 is FYNNEI. This CDR3 region has 16 residues. The CDR3 loop is CASTPAGGLGNYGYTF. For the CDR3, the DNA is TGTGCCAGCACCCCAGCTGGGGGCCTAGGAAACTATGGCTACACCTTC.

The chain joins TRBV19 to TRBJ1-1; TRBD1 matches at 10 bases. The V and J ends lost 8 bases and 5 bases, in that order; junction bases with no gene match: 11. Germline V gene sequence: CDR1 LNHDA, CDR2 SQIVND (reference sequence). The CDR3 covers 15 residues. The CDR3 DNA follows: TGTGCCAGTTATCCTCGGACAGGGGGGCGGACTGAAGCTTTCTTT. Encoded protein: CASYPRTGGRTEAFF. Full variable domain (remainder filled in from reference TRBV19 and TRBJ1-1): DGGITQSPKYLFRKEGQNVTLSCEQNLNHDAMYWYRQDPGQGLRLIYYSQIVNDFQKGDIAEGYSVSREKKESFPLTVTSAQKNPTAFYLCASYPRTGGRTEAFFGQGTRLTVV.

The chain employs TRBV30 and TRBJ1-1; D uncertain. Germline assignment: CDR1 GTSNPN and CDR2 SVGIG (reference sequence). This CDR3 is 13 amino acids long. Trimming removed 5 bases at V and 0 bases at J, with 10 bases between. CDR3 loop: CAWFRLMNTEAFF. The CDR3 coding sequence is TGTGCCTGGTTCAGGCTCATGAACACTGAAGCTTTCTTT.